This entry features one T cell receptor beta chain sequence. This PCR relied on a set of 60 Vbeta primers and 13 Jbeta primers. Measured with immunoSEQ multiplex PCR; TCRdb has only the in-frame clones, and not every one. The data contain about 120,000 clones, roughly four fifths of them singletons. The entry originates in a study of cytomegalovirus exposure and HLA in healthy donors. Germline assignment: CDR1 SNHLY and CDR2 FYNNEI. Trimming left V 9 bases short and J 0 bases short, with 15 bases between. The CDR3 has 14 amino acids. Sequenced material: PBMCs. The TCR sequence derives from a woman in her late teens or twenties in good health and CMV-seronegative. The chain carries TRBV2 and TRBJ2-7; possibly TRBD1 for D (6 bases). In nucleotides, the CDR3 is TGTGCCAGTGGGGGCAGGTCGTACTCCTACGAGCAGTACTTC. Encoded protein: CASGGRSYSYEQYF. Full variable domain (outside the CDR3, taken from reference TRBV2 and TRBJ2-7): EPEVTQTPSHQVTQMGQEVILRCVPISNHLYFYWYRQILGQKVEFLVSFYNNEISEKSEIFDDQFSVERPDGSNFTLKIRSTKLEDSAMYFCASGGRSYSYEQYFGPGTRLTVT.